Listed below are T cell receptor beta chains from one sample, sequenced in a study of human CD8 memory T cell subsets. TCRdb re-called the 5' RACE reads and gives one entry per CDR3 protein, without DNA. This sample's table reports about 3,200 distinct CDR3 sequences. The sequenced sample was CD8+ T cells from PBMCs. The receptor set was obtained from a human donor in good health. Both conserved end residues are part of each CDR3. Some rows have no size entry. The others give once, few or many, or a class for an expanded clone.

TRBV24-1	-	TRBJ2-1	CATSDLGLAGRDEQFF
TRBV5-1	medium-sized	TRBJ2-3	CASSLPTSGGPTDTQYF
TRBV7-9	-	TRBJ2-7	CASSLVRDISYEQYF
TRBV5-6	medium-sized	TRBJ2-7	CASNLRDRPGYEQYF
TRBV28	medium-sized	TRBJ2-5	CASVGQGKETQYF
TRBV5-1	medium-sized	TRBJ2-5	CASSSGTGIRMAQETQYF
TRBV6-2/TRBV6-3	medium-sized	TRBJ2-1	CASTQGDADEQFF
TRBV12-3/TRBV12-4	medium-sized	TRBJ1-1	CASSSPDTVGTEAFF
TRBV24-1	-	TRBJ2-2	CATSDLQRGDTGELFF
TRBV11-2	-	TRBJ2-1	CASSLGDIYNEQFF
TRBV7-6	large	TRBJ1-4	CASSLGLNEKLFF
TRBV2	-	TRBJ2-7	CASSDGGQGYEQYF
TRBV30	medium-sized	TRBJ2-1	CAWTRTSVLEQFF
TRBV6-2/TRBV6-3	medium-sized	TRBJ1-1	CASRGQGATSEAFF
TRBV7-9	-	TRBJ2-1	CASSPPGTANNEQFF
TRBV7-9	-	TRBJ2-7	CASSPAGGGRDLQYF
TRBV7-9	-	TRBJ2-3	CASSLADRTGADTQYF
TRBV28	-	TRBJ2-3	CASSLQQGTDSYTQYF
TRBV24-1	-	TRBJ2-5	CATSNDRGGPQETQYF
TRBV27	-	TRBJ2-7	CASSSAGGPWNEQYF
TRBV28	-	TRBJ2-7	CASSLGQGAEQYF